This TCR beta chain is drawn from a study of control samples from healthy donors and cancer patients. The CDR3 spans 12 residues. V lost 6 bases to trimming and J lost 1 base, with 7 bases between them. CDR1 MNHEY and CDR2 SVGAGI come from the germline V gene. Libraries were prepared by immunoSEQ multiplex PCR; TCRdb keeps only in-frame clonotypes and omits some of them. The sample shows just over 50,000 clones, about nine tenths of them seen only once. The sample was PBMCs. V gene TRBV6-5 combines with J gene TRBJ2-7; D perhaps matches TRBD1 (5 bases). The source of this sequence is a man aged 45-60 years with head and neck cancer. CDR3 loop: CASRGPSYEQYF. Here the CDR3 DNA reads TGTGCCAGCAGGGGGCCATCCTACGAGCAGTACTTC.